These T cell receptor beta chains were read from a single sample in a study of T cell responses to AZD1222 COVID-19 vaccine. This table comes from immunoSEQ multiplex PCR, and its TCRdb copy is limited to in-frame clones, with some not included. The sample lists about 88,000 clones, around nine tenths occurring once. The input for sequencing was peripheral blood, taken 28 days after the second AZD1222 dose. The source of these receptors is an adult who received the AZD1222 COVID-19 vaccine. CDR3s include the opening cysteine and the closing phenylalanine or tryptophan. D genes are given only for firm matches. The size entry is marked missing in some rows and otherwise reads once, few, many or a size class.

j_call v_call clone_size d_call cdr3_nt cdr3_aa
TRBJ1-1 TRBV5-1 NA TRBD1 TGCGCCAGCAGCCCGGGACAGACTTCCACTGAAGCTTTCTTT CASSPGQTSTEAFF
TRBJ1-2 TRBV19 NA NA TGTGCCAGTAGTACGTCGGGACTTAACTACACCTTC CASSTSGLNYTF
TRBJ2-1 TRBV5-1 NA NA TGCGCCAGCAGCTTTGGGGAAGGACTAAATGAGCAGTTCTTC CASSFGEGLNEQFF
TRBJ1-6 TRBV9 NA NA TGTGCCAGCAGCGTAAGGGGGGACTGGGATTCACCCCTCCACTTT CASSVRGDWDSPLHF
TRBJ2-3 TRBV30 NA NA TGTGCCTGGAGTCCTCGCGGCTTCCGCACAGATACGCAGTATTTT CAWSPRGFRTDTQYF
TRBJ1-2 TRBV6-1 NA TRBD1 TGTGCCAGCAGTGAGGGACAGCCTAACTATGGCTACACCTTC CASSEGQPNYGYTF
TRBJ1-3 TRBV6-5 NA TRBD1 TGTGCCAGTGACAGGGCTGGCACCATATATTTT CASDRAGTIYF
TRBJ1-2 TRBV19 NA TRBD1 TGTGCCAGTAGCCAACAGGGGGAGGAAGGCTACACCTTC CASSQQGEEGYTF
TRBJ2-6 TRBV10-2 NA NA TGCGCCAGCAGTGAGTCGAATGTGGGCAGGGTAAACTCTGGGGCCAACGTCCTGACTTTC CASSESNVGRVNSGANVLTF
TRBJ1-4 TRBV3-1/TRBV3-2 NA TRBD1 TGTGCCAGCAACAACAGGGGAGGGACAGGTGAAAAACTGTTTTTT CASNNRGGTGEKLFF
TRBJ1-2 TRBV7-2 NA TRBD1 TGTGCCAGCAGCTTAGAGTCGACAGGGGTTACGGGAGGCTACACCTTC CASSLESTGVTGGYTF
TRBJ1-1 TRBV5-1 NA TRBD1 TGCGCCAGCAGCGCGCACTTCCGGGACAGCTCTAGTGAAACTGAAGCTTTCTTT CASSAHFRDSSSETEAFF
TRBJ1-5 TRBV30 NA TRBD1 TGTGCCTGCGGACAGGGCAATCAGCCCCAGCATTTT CACGQGNQPQHF
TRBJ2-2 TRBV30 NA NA TGTGCCTGGAGTGTAGGACAGTACACCGGGGAGCTGTTTTTT CAWSVGQYTGELFF
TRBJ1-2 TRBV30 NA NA TGTGCCTGGAGCCGTCCCGGGACCGAAAACTATGGCTACACCTTC CAWSRPGTENYGYTF
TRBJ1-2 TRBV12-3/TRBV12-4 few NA TGTGCCAGCGGAGACCCAGGGACCTATGGCTACACCTTC CASGDPGTYGYTF
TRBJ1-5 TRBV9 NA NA TGTGCCAGCAGCTCCAATCCAGGCCAGCCCCAGCATTTT CASSSNPGQPQHF
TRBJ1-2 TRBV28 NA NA TGTGCCAGCAGTTTAAAGTACTATGGCTACACCTTC CASSLKYYGYTF
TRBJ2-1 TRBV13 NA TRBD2 TGTGCCAGCAGCACCCGACTAGCGGGGGGTAGGGACTACAATGAGCAGTTCTTC CASSTRLAGGRDYNEQFF
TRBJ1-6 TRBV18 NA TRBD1 TGTGCCAGCTCACGAGAACAGGGGGAGGGTAATTCACCCCTCCACTTT CASSREQGEGNSPLHF
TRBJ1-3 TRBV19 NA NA TGTGCCACTTATCCTCGACAGAAAAACTCTGGAAACACCATATATTTT CATYPRQKNSGNTIYF
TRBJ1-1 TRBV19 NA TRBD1 TGTGCCAGTAGTAGACAGGGTGAAGCTTTCTTT CASSRQGEAFF
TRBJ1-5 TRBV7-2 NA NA TGTGCCAGCAGCTTAGCCCATCAGCCCCAGCATTTT CASSLAHQPQHF
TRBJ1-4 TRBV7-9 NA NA TGTGCCAGCAGCCCACCCAGGGTAAATAATGAAAAACTGTTTTTT CASSPPRVNNEKLFF
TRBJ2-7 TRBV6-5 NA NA TGTGCCAGCAAACTCCAAGCAGGGGTGAACTACGAGCAGTACTTC CASKLQAGVNYEQYF
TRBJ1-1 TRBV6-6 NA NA TGTGCCAGCAGCAGAGGGGTGTCTAACACTGAAGCTTTCTTT CASSRGVSNTEAFF
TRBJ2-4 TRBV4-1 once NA TGCGCCAGCAGCCAACCGACACAGGGAGCCAAAAACATTCAGTACTTC CASSQPTQGAKNIQYF
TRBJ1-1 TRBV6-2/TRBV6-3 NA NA TGTGCCAGCAGTTACTATCGGGCTCTGACTGAAGCTTTCTTT CASSYYRALTEAFF
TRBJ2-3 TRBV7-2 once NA TGTGCCAGCAGCATGTGGCCGACTAGCACAGATACGCAGTATTTT CASSMWPTSTDTQYF
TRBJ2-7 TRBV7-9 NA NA TGTGCCAGCAGCTTAGTGGCCGGGGGTGGCTCCTACGAGCAGTACTTC CASSLVAGGGSYEQYF
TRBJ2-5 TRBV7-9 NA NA TGTGCCAGCAGCTTCTCCCACCAAGAGACCCAGTACTTC CASSFSHQETQYF
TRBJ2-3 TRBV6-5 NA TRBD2 TGTGCCAGCAGTTCAACGCGGGGGGGGCCCAGGGATACGCAGTATTTT CASSSTRGGPRDTQYF
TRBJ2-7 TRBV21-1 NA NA TGTGCCAGCAGCAGTCCCAGGGCCAAAGGCGAGCAGTACTTC CASSSPRAKGEQYF
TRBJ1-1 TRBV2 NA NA TGTGCCAGCACACAGCTGAACACTGAAGCTTTCTTT CASTQLNTEAFF
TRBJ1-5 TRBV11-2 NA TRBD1 TGTGCCAGCAGCTATGGTACAGGGGGCGCGGGCAATCAGCCCCAGCATTTT CASSYGTGGAGNQPQHF
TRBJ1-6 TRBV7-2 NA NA TGTGCCAGCAGTCAAACTCGGGGGGTCAATTCACCCCTCCACTTT CASSQTRGVNSPLHF
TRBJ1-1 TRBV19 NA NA TGTGCCAGTAGTATCACGAGGAACACTGAAGCTTTCTTT CASSITRNTEAFF
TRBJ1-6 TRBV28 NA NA TGTGCCGGCCAGCCAGGAACAGGCACCTCCTATAATTCACCCCTCCACTTT CAGQPGTGTSYNSPLHF
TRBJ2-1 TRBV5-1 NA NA TGCGCCAGCAGGGTCTTCCCAAGCTCCTACAATGAGCAGTTCTTC CASRVFPSSYNEQFF
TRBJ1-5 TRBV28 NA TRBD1 TGTGCCAGCAGGGAGGACAGGGTCAAACAGCCCCAGCATTTT CASREDRVKQPQHF
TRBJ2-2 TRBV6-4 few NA TGTGCCAGCAGTGACGACTACACCGGGGAGCTGTTTTTT CASSDDYTGELFF
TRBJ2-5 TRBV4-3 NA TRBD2 TGCGCCAGCAGCCAAGATCCTCCGGGACTAGCGGGAGAAGAGACCCAGTACTTC CASSQDPPGLAGEETQYF
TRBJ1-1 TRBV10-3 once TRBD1 TGTGCCATCAGTGAGTTGGACAGGGGGCGGACTGAAGCTTTCTTT CAISELDRGRTEAFF
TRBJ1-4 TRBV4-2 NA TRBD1 TGTGCCAGCAGCCAAGGAAAAGGGGGCCTGGCAACTAATGAAAAACTGTTTTTT CASSQGKGGLATNEKLFF
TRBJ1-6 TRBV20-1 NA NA TGCAGTGCAAGGAGGGACACGACAACGGCCTTT CSARRDTTTAF
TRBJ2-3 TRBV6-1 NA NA TGTGCCAGCAGTGCCCGAAGTCAGGGTAAACGAGATACGCAGTATTTT CASSARSQGKRDTQYF
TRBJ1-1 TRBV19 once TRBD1 TGTGCCAGTAGTATTTACAGGGGCACTGAAGCTTTCTTT CASSIYRGTEAFF
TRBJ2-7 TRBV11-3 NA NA TGTGCCAGCAGCCTCGGACAGTTTTACGACGAGCAGTACTTC CASSLGQFYDEQYF
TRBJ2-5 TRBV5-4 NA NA TGTGCCAGCAGCCGGGCAACGGGGGTTCTACAAGAGACCCAGTACTTC CASSRATGVLQETQYF